The 7 T cell receptor beta chains presented below share a single source sample, sequenced in a study of blood T cell repertoires in COVID-19. Assay used: immunoSEQ multiplex PCR; TCRdb lists only in-frame clones, some missing. The repertoire holds under 200,000 clones, with roughly nine tenths as singletons. The sequenced material came from peripheral blood. The receptors were sampled from an older woman with acute or convalescent COVID-19.

The gene calls are TRBV10-1 and TRBJ2-2; 9 bases agree with TRBD1. Per germline, CDR1 WNHNN and CDR2 SYGVQD (reference sequence). The CDR3 is made up of 16 amino acids. The ends lost 0 bases at V and 5 bases at J; junction bases unmatched: 4. CDR3 loop: CASSESGTGNTGELFF. CDR3 nucleotides: TGCGCCAGCAGTGAGTCAGGGACAGGGAATACCGGGGAGCTGTTTTTT.

CDR3: CASSRNRGAQTGELFF. CDR3 DNA sequence: TGCGCCAGCAGTCGGAACAGGGGGGCGCAAACCGGGGAGCTGTTTTTT. The chain couples TRBV23-1 to TRBJ2-2, with 8 bases aligning to TRBD1. TRBV23-1 is known as an ORF, though its function is uncertain. Trimming removed 4 bases from V and 5 bases from J; junction bases left unmatched: 9. CDR3 length equals 16 residues.

This clone was observed a handful of times. This chain links TRBV4-1 with TRBJ1-1, with TRBD1 matching 11 bases. The CDR3 spans 15 residues. Per germline, CDR1 MGHRA and CDR2 YSYEKL. The V and J ends lost 1 base and 11 bases, in that order; junction bases with no gene match: 9. The CDR3 protein is CASSQVGQGVGRAFF. CDR3 in DNA: TGCGCCAGCAGCCAAGTGGGACAGGGGGTCGGGCGGGCTTTCTTT.

The rearrangement joins TRBV7-3 to TRBJ2-1; no clear D gene. Germline assignment: CDR1 SGHTA and CDR2 FQGTGA. CDR3 length: 13 residues. V lost 2 bases and J lost 6, with 8 bases in between. The CDR3 coding sequence is TGTGCCAGCAGCTTAGGCTTAAGCAATGAGCAGTTCTTC. Translated: CASSLGLSNEQFF.

This chain links TRBV5-1 with TRBJ2-1; 9 bases agree with TRBD1. Germline CDR1 and CDR2: SGHRS and YFSETQ. V gave up 4 bases and J gave up 10 bases; unmatched junction bases: 9. This CDR3 contains 14 residues. This CDR3 reads CASSGQGKKTEQFF. In DNA, the CDR3 is TGCGCCAGCAGCGGACAGGGGAAGAAAACAGAGCAGTTCTTC.

The V call is TRBV5-1, the J call TRBJ2-1; 7 bases match TRBD1. The CDR3 loop spans 15 amino acids. Germline CDR1 reads SGHRS; CDR2 reads YFSETQ. Losses at the gene ends were 0 bases for V and 6 bases for J; bases not matched to a gene: 6. The CDR3 DNA follows: TGCGCCAGCAGCTTGGATAGGACAGGAAGCAATGAGCAGTTCTTC. Amino acid sequence: CASSLDRTGSNEQFF. The variable domain in full, with the rest retrieved from reference TRBV5-1 and TRBJ2-1, is KAGVTQTPRYLIKTRGQQVTLSCSPISGHRSVSWYQQTPGQGLQFLFEYFSETQRNKGNFPGRFSGRQFSNSRSEMNVSTLELGDSALYLCASSLDRTGSNEQFFGPGTRLTVL.

This rearrangement joins TRBV20-1 to TRBJ2-5; D gene uncertain. V lost 4 bases and J 1 base, leaving 4 bases between the germline ends. The germline CDR1 and CDR2 sequences are DFQATT and SNEGSKA (reference sequence). This CDR3 comprises 11 residues. CDR3 coding DNA: TGCAGTGCTAATCGCCAAGAGACCCAGTACTTC. Protein sequence: CSANRQETQYF.